This TCR beta chain was documented in a study of blood T cell repertoires in COVID-19. Measured with immunoSEQ multiplex PCR; TCRdb has only the in-frame clones, and not every one. The sample records roughly 520,000 clones, approximately 90% being singletons. Sequencing input: PBMCs or T cells enriched from blood (not recorded which). The source is a woman aged 40-49 years who had recovered from COVID-19.

The CDR3 spells CASAQGALGYTF. In DNA, the CDR3 is TGTGCCAGCGCTCAGGGGGCGCTGGGCTACACCTTC. The chain links TRBV28 to TRBJ1-2, with 8 positions matching TRBD1. Germline CDR1 and CDR2: MDHEN and SYDVKM. The CDR3 has 12 residues. J lost 8 bases, V lost 8 bases, and 7 bases had no gene match.